One TCR beta chain is described in this entry. Its antigen is currently unknown. The sample belongs to a study of cytomegalovirus exposure and HLA in healthy donors. Broader study findings: The authors enumerated 150 to 200 TCR beta chains as linked to cytomegalovirus.

Germline V gives CDR1 MNHEY, CDR2 SMNVEV (reference sequence). This CDR3 spans 14 amino acids. Between the trimmed V and J ends, which lost 4 bases and 2 bases, there was a span of 10 bases. PCR used 60 Vbeta primers and 13 Jbeta primers. The repertoire was sequenced with immunoSEQ multiplex PCR; TCRdb's copy has only in-frame clones and lacks some. The data show more than 110,000 clones, roughly three quarters seen once. The TCR comes from a man in his late teens or twenties in good health and CMV-seronegative. Sequenced: PBMCs. J is TRBJ2-3 and V is TRBV27, with TRBD1 as a possible D gene (5 bases). CDR3 protein: CASSWVGATDTQYF. CDR3 DNA sequence: TGTGCCAGCAGTTGGGTAGGGGCCACAGATACGCAGTATTTT.